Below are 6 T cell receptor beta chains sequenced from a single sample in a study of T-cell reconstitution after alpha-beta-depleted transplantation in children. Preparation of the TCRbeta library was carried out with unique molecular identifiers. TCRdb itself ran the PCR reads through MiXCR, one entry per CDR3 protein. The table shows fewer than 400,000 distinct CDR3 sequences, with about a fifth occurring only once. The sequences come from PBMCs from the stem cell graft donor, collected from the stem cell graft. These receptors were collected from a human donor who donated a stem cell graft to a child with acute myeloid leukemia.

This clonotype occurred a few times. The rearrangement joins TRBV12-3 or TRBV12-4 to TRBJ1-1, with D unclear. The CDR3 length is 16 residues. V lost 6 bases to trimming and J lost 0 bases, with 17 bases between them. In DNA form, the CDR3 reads TGTGCCAGCAGCACAGCTTCCTCATCCATGAACACTGAAGCTTTCTTT. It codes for CASSTASSSMNTEAFF.

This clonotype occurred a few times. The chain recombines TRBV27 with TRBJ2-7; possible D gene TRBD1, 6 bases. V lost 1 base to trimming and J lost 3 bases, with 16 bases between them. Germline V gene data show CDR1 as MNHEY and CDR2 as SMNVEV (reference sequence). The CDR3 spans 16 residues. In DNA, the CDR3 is TGTGCCAGCAGTTTATGGGGACCCAAAGGGGGCTACGAGCAGTACTTC. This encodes CASSLWGPKGGYEQYF.

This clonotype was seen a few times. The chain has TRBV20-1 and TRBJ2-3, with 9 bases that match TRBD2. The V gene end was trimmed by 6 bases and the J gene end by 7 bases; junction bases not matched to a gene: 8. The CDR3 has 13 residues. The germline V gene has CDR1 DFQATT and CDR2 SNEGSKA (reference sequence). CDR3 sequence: CSALMTSGYTQYF. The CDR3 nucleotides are TGCAGTGCCCTAATGACTAGCGGTTATACGCAGTATTTT.

This CDR3 reads CATTPGQGSPQYF. The CDR3 DNA follows: TGTGCCACCACTCCGGGACAGGGAAGTCCGCAGTATTTT. J is TRBJ2-3 and V is TRBV12-3 or TRBV12-4; 9 nucleotides match TRBD1. The CDR3 has 13 residues. With 10 bases clipped from V and 10 bases from J, the junction kept 12 bases outside the gene matches.

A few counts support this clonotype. DNA of the CDR3: TGTGCCTGGACTAGCGGGAGAACGGACAATGAGCAGTTCTTC. This gives the protein CAWTSGRTDNEQFF. The rearrangement joins TRBV30 to TRBJ2-1, with TRBD2 identical over 10 bases. The length of the CDR3 is 14 residues. Germline lookup yields CDR1 GTSNPN and CDR2 SVGIG (reference sequence). V lost 4 bases and J lost 5; bases outside the gene matches: 5.

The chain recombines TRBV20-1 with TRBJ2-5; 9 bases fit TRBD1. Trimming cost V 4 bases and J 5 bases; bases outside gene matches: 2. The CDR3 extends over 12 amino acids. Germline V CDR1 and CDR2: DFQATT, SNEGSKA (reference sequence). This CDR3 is CSATTGGETQYF. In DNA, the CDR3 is TGCAGTGCTACGACAGGGGGGGAGACCCAGTACTTC.